These 30 T cell receptor beta chains were all obtained from the same sample, sequenced in a study of graft-versus-host responses after intestinal transplantation. Measured with immunoSEQ multiplex PCR; TCRdb has only the in-frame clones, and not every one. This sample has 20,000 to 25,000 clones, with roughly 79% found just once. Grafts had their tissue processed, releasing intraepithelial and lamina propria lymphocytes. Source: ileum tissue, taken 12 days after intestinal transplant. The origin of the receptors is a human patient who received an intestinal transplant, so some T cells may come from the graft donor.

The V gene is TRBV7-6, the J gene TRBJ2-7; tentative D call: TRBD2 (5 bases). Trimming pared 2 bases from V and 4 bases from J, leaving 12 bases between. Germline-derived CDR1 and CDR2 are SGHVS and FNYEAQ. The CDR3 is made up of 14 amino acids. The CDR3 protein is CASSLMAGGYEQYF. The CDR3 DNA is TGTGCCAGCAGCTTAATGGCAGGAGGATACGAGCAGTACTTC.

This rearrangement joins TRBV6-5 to TRBJ2-7; 8 bases align to TRBD2. The CDR3 is 15 amino acids. V shed 6 bases and J 1 base; nucleotides not matched to a gene: 8. Germline loops: CDR1 MNHEY, CDR2 SVGAGI. The CDR3 loop reads CASSRGGDYSYEQYF. The CDR3, as DNA: TGTGCCAGCAGCCGGGGGGGGGACTATTCCTACGAGCAGTACTTC.

The chain has TRBV11-3 and TRBJ1-2; TRBD1 is a possible D gene (6 bases). Trimming took 1 base from V and 2 from J, leaving 8 bases between them. CDR1 and CDR2 from the germline V gene are SGHNT and YENEEA. The CDR3 has 14 residues. Written as DNA, the CDR3 is TGTGCCAGCAGCTTAGCACAGGGCAACTATGGCTACACCTTC. Translating gives CASSLAQGNYGYTF.

The chain employs TRBV11-3 and TRBJ1-4, with 8 bases that match TRBD1. Germline loops: CDR1 SGHNT, CDR2 YENEEA. V lost 6 bases and J lost 10; bases outside the gene matches: 7. The CDR3 consists of 13 residues. The CDR3 sequence: CASRRPGQGKLFF. The DNA for the CDR3 is TGTGCCAGCAGGCGGCCCGGACAGGGAAAACTGTTTTTT. Full variable domain (missing parts from reference TRBV11-3 and TRBJ1-4): EAGVVQSPRYKIIEKKQPVAFWCNPISGHNTLYWYLQNLGQGPELLIRYENEEAVDDSQLPKDRFSAERLKGVDSTLKIQPAELGDSAVYLCASRRPGQGKLFFGSGTQLSVL.

This rearrangement joins TRBV5-1 to TRBJ2-2, with D possibly matching TRBD2 (6 bases). V was trimmed by 0 bases and J by 4 bases, leaving 10 bases between them. Per germline, CDR1 SGHRS and CDR2 YFSETQ. The CDR3 loop spans 15 amino acids. In nucleotides, the CDR3 is TGCGCCAGCAGCTTGGGGCCGGGGGTCACCGGGGAGCTGTTTTTT. Protein: CASSLGPGVTGELFF.

This chain links TRBV6-1 with TRBJ2-3, with 8 nucleotides matching TRBD1. The CDR3 extends over 15 amino acids. The germline V gene encodes CDR1 MNHNS and CDR2 SASEGT. V gave up 5 bases and J gave up 1 base; unmatched junction bases: 5. The CDR3 DNA reads as TGTGCCAGCAGTTTCCCAGGGGGCGGCACAGATACGCAGTATTTT. As protein: CASSFPGGGTDTQYF.

V usage is TRBV11-3 and J usage is TRBJ2-7; TRBD1 agrees at 7 bases. The CDR3 sequence is 16 residues long. J gave up 1 base and V 7 bases, and 13 bases lay outside the gene matches. Germline V gene sequence: CDR1 SGHNT, CDR2 YENEEA. The DNA of the CDR3 is TGTGCCAGCAACATGATGCCGGGACAGCCATCCTACGAGCAGTACTTC. Protein sequence: CASNMMPGQPSYEQYF.

This sequence joins TRBV2 and TRBJ2-5, with D perhaps matching TRBD1 (6 bases). Trimming removed 4 bases at V and 10 bases at J, with 22 bases between. The V gene's germline CDR1 is SNHLY and CDR2 FYNNEI. The CDR3 sequence is 15 residues long. CDR3 sequence (DNA): TGTGCCAGCAGTGGACCTGACAGGCCCCTGTTGGGCCAGTACTTC. Its protein is CASSGPDRPLLGQYF. Combining the CDR3 with reference TRBV2 and TRBJ2-5 gives the whole variable domain EPEVTQTPSHQVTQMGQEVILRCVPISNHLYFYWYRQILGQKVEFLVSFYNNEISEKSEIFDDQFSVERPDGSNFTLKIRSTKLEDSAMYFCASSGPDRPLLGQYFGPGTRLLVL.

V usage is TRBV7-3 and J usage is TRBJ1-1, with 8 nucleotides matching TRBD1. In germline, CDR1 is SGHTA, CDR2 FQGTGA. There are 16 residues in the CDR3. Germline trimming cut 2 bases from V and 1 base from J; bases unmatched to any gene: 6. Here the CDR3 DNA reads TGTGCCAGCAGCTTATTGGGCAGGGGGCAGAACACTGAAGCTTTCTTT. Amino acids: CASSLLGRGQNTEAFF.

The J gene is TRBJ2-6, the V gene TRBV4-2, with D perhaps matching TRBD2 (5 bases). CDR1 and CDR2 from the germline V gene are LGHNA and YNFKEQ. V was trimmed by 0 bases and J by 2 bases, leaving 8 bases between them. The CDR3 has 16 residues. Written as DNA, the CDR3 is TGTGCCAGCAGCCAAGATGAGGGTACTGGGGCCAACGTCCTGACTTTC. Translation gives CASSQDEGTGANVLTF.

The CDR3 spells CASSLGPGGRGYGYTF. The CDR3 DNA is TGTGCCAGCAGCTTGGGACCCGGGGGGAGAGGCTATGGCTACACCTTC. The chain joins TRBV7-9 to TRBJ1-2, with D possibly TRBD1 on 5 matching bases. The V gene's germline CDR1 is SEHNR and CDR2 FQNEAQ (reference sequence). V was clipped by 3 bases and J by 4 bases, with 18 bases between them. The CDR3 spans 16 residues.

The CDR3 is CASGETGGEQYF. The CDR3, as DNA: TGCGCCAGCGGGGAGACAGGGGGCGAGCAGTACTTC. This sequence joins TRBV5-1 and TRBJ2-7; 9 bases are shared with TRBD1. Losses at the gene ends were 7 bases for V and 6 bases for J; bases not matched to a gene: 5. CDR3 length: 12 amino acids. Germline CDR1 SGHRS, CDR2 YFSETQ.

This clone was observed a handful of times. The chain couples TRBV29-1 to TRBJ2-3; 7 bases match TRBD1. CDR3 length: 12 residues. Germline values: CDR1 SQVTM, CDR2 ANQGSEA. Trimming took 7 bases from V and 4 from J; bases not matched to a gene: 5. DNA for the CDR3: TGCAGCGCGAAGCAGGGGGCAGATACGCAGTATTTT. The encoded protein is CSAKQGADTQYF.

This clone showed up just a few times. V and J are TRBV4-2 and TRBJ2-1; 9 bases map to TRBD2. CDR3 length equals 15 residues. Trimming took 1 base from V and 12 from J; bases not matched to a gene: 10. Germline V lookup: CDR1 LGHNA, CDR2 YNFKEQ. Written as DNA, the CDR3 is TGTGCCAGCAGCCAAGTGGGCGGGGGGGTAAAGGGGCAGTTCTTC. This encodes CASSQVGGGVKGQFF.

This clone was found a few times. This chain uses TRBV29-1 with TRBJ1-1; 10 bases fit TRBD1. The CDR3 is made up of 14 amino acids. The ends lost 2 bases at V and 5 bases at J; junction bases unmatched: 5. The germline CDR1 and CDR2 sequences are SQVTM and ANQGSEA. CDR3 in amino acids: CSVETGTGVTEAFF. The CDR3 coding sequence is TGCAGCGTTGAAACCGGGACAGGGGTAACTGAAGCTTTCTTT.

The rearrangement joins TRBV5-1 to TRBJ2-3, with D maybe TRBD2 (5 bases). Deletions cut 2 bases from V and 4 bases from J, with 5 bases between. In germline, CDR1 is SGHRS, CDR2 YFSETQ. The CDR3 runs 12 residues. DNA for the CDR3: TGCGCCAGCAGCTTCGGGGCAGATACGCAGTATTTT. It specifies CASSFGADTQYF.

The V gene is TRBV2, the J gene TRBJ2-5; TRBD2 matches 11 bases. The germline gives CDR1 SNHLY, CDR2 FYNNEI. The CDR3 has 16 residues. V shed 0 bases and J 0 bases; nucleotides not matched to a gene: 0. Written as DNA, the CDR3 is TGTGCCAGCAGTGAAGCACTAGCGGGGGACCAAGAGACCCAGTACTTC. Translating gives CASSEALAGDQETQYF.

The V call is TRBV27, the J call TRBJ2-1, with 7 bases fitting TRBD2. Per germline, CDR1 MNHEY and CDR2 SMNVEV (reference sequence). Trimming cost V 8 bases and J 9 bases; bases outside gene matches: 13. The length of the CDR3 is 14 residues. The CDR3: CASGAGEDWGEQFF. The CDR3 nucleotides read TGTGCCAGCGGGGCGGGAGAAGATTGGGGTGAGCAGTTCTTC.

J is TRBJ2-4 and V is TRBV6-1; 10 bases align to TRBD2. The CDR3 spans 14 residues. V shed 2 bases, J shed 7 bases, and the junction held 2 bases outside the gene matches. CDR1 is MNHNS, CDR2 SASEGT, per germline. This CDR3 is CASSESGGANIQYF. In DNA, the CDR3 is TGTGCCAGCAGTGAAAGCGGGGGGGCGAACATTCAGTACTTC.

This chain connects TRBV7-9 to TRBJ1-2; D ambiguous. The CDR3 length is 14 residues. The germline V gene has CDR1 SEHNR and CDR2 FQNEAQ (reference sequence). V was cut by 4 bases and J by 0 bases, with 9 bases left in between. This chain's CDR3 is CASSWANSNYGYTF. The CDR3 nucleotides are TGTGCCAGCAGCTGGGCCAACTCTAACTATGGCTACACCTTC.

This sequence joins TRBV2 and TRBJ1-2; TRBD1 aligns across 8 bases. CDR3 length: 14 amino acids. Germline-derived CDR1 and CDR2 are SNHLY and FYNNEI. The V and J ends lost 4 bases and 3 bases, in that order; junction bases with no gene match: 4. CDR3 nucleotide sequence: TGTGCCAGCAGTGCGGACAGGGCTGACTATGGCTACACCTTC. It is translated as CASSADRADYGYTF.

This chain uses TRBV10-3 with TRBJ2-3; 13 bases are shared with TRBD2. V trimming: 6 bases; J trimming: 6 bases; junction bases outside the gene matches: 6. Germline lookup yields CDR1 ENHRY and CDR2 SYGVKD. The CDR3 is 15 amino acids. CDR3 bases: TGTGCCATCAGCGGCACTAGCGGGAGGGGGGATACGCAGTATTTT. It specifies CAISGTSGRGDTQYF.

Here the CDR3 reads CASENPGTGNYEQYF. The CDR3 bases are TGTGCCAGCGAAAACCCCGGGACAGGGAACTACGAGCAGTACTTC. This chain joins TRBV7-2 and TRBJ2-7; 9 nucleotides agree with TRBD1. CDR3 size: 15 residues. V trimming: 8 bases; J trimming: 3 bases; junction bases outside the gene matches: 11. Germline CDR1 SGHTA, CDR2 FQGNSA.

The chain links TRBV6-1 to TRBJ2-3, with 9 bases identical to TRBD2. Germline V lookup: CDR1 MNHNS, CDR2 SASEGT. This CDR3 is 14 amino acids long. Trimming took 8 bases from V and 5 from J; bases not matched to a gene: 8. As DNA, the CDR3 is TGTGCCAGCGGGGGCGGGGGGGCTTTAGATACGCAGTATTTT. This translates into CASGGGGALDTQYF.

A word on this clone: Additional DNA sequences in this sample encode the identical CDR3. The V and J genes are TRBV5-1 and TRBJ2-4; the D gene is possibly TRBD1 (5 bases). The CDR3 runs 15 residues. Germline assignment: CDR1 SGHRS and CDR2 YFSETQ. The germline V and J ends were trimmed by 0 bases and 0 bases, with 7 bases remaining between them. As DNA, the CDR3 is TGCGCCAGCAGCTTGGCAGGGTTAGCCAAAAACATTCAGTACTTC. As protein: CASSLAGLAKNIQYF.

The chain carries TRBV7-8 and TRBJ2-2; possibly TRBD1 for D (6 bases). The germline gives CDR1 SGHVS, CDR2 FQNEAQ. The ends were cut back, 5 bases at V and 0 bases at J, with 10 bases in the middle. This CDR3 comprises 15 residues. CDR3 coding DNA: TGTGCCAGCAGCGTCGGGACAACGAACACCGGGGAGCTGTTTTTT. This gives the protein CASSVGTTNTGELFF.

This clone was counted a few times. The chain uses TRBV6-5 and TRBJ2-7; 13 nucleotides line up with TRBD2. The CDR3 runs 15 residues. Germline CDR1 is MNHEY and CDR2 is SVGAGI. The J segment lost 3 bases and the V segment lost 2 bases, leaving 1 base of the junction unmatched. CDR3 in DNA: TGTGCCAGCAGTTACAGACTAGCGGGAGGCTACGAGCAGTACTTC. This encodes CASSYRLAGGYEQYF.

The CDR3 loop reads CASSLALQRGTDTQYF. The CDR3 DNA is TGTGCCAGCAGCTTAGCTCTGCAGCGGGGCACAGATACGCAGTATTTT. The rearrangement links TRBV7-9 to TRBJ2-3; a possible D gene is TRBD2 (6 bases). This CDR3 has 16 amino acids. Germline V gene data show CDR1 as SEHNR and CDR2 as FQNEAQ (reference sequence). The V end was cut by 0 bases, the J end by 1 base, with 11 bases between.

This chain connects TRBV7-9 to TRBJ1-1; 9 bases align to TRBD1. V was clipped by 4 bases and J by 12 bases; unmatched bases: 6. The germline V gene has CDR1 SEHNR and CDR2 FQNEAQ (reference sequence). The length of the CDR3 is 12 residues. CDR3 residues: CASSSTGGATFF. As DNA, the CDR3 is TGTGCCAGCAGCTCCACAGGGGGCGCGACTTTCTTT.

On this clone itself: An end of the junction differs from the germline gene, which may be a read error. Other DNA sequences within the sample encode an identical CDR3. CDR3 nucleotide sequence: TGTGCCAGCAGCCTTAGCGGGGGGGCCGCCTACAACGAGCAGTTCTTC. Residues: CASSLSGGAAYNEQFF. The chain links TRBV5-6 to TRBJ2-1, with 11 bases identical to TRBD2. The germline CDR1 and CDR2 sequences are SGHDT and YYEEEE. The CDR3 runs 16 residues. Filled out from reference TRBV5-6 and TRBJ2-1, the complete variable domain reads DAGVTQSPTHLIKTRGQQVTLRCSPKSGHDTVSWYQQALGQGPQFIFQYYEEEERQRGNFPDRFSGHQFPNYSSELNVNALLLGDSALYLCASSLSGGAAYNEQFFGPGTRLTVL.